The entry below describes one T cell receptor (beta chain). The antigen it recognizes is unknown. Base-call qualities are not available, and no considerably larger clone is one nucleotide away. Libraries were constructed by the immunoSEQ multiplex PCR assay. TCRdb took over this immuneACCESS table, retaining in-frame rearrangements with V and J assigned. Such tables are incomplete; in checked studies, under half of the missing clones stem from an unresolved V gene, and the remainder is unexplained. Present in this sample are 80,000 to 95,000 clones, 80% to 85% of which were seen just once. Of the sample, 0.82% falls within the top ten clones. Trimming at the junction amounts to 3 bases on V and 2 bases on J, and the germline ends lie 11 bases apart. The germline V gene (reference sequence) supplies CDR1 GTSNPN and CDR2 SVGIG. Its CDR3 holds 15 amino acids, cysteine through phenylalanine. Only the CDR3 part of the read is kept: 45 bases, read in frame from the first base.

The data derive from a study of radiotherapy plus CTLA-4 blockade in lung cancer (dated by TCRdb to 2016 to 2019). About the study as a whole: Among the enrolled patients, roughly 17% had an objective response, and 25% to 40% reached disease control.

Broad study findings and their caveats: After treatment with radiotherapy and ipilimumab, TCR clones that originated in tumors expanded in peripheral blood. The strongest predictors of response were reported to be early dynamic shifts in blood T cell clones along with a rise in serum interferon-beta following radiation.

Focal radiation therapy combined with CTLA-4 blockade (ipilimumab) was tested in patients with chemo-refractory metastatic non-small-cell lung cancer. The receptor chain draws on TRBV30 and TRBJ2-6; the D region possibly corresponds to TRBD2 (5 bases align). The receptor was isolated from a human donor with non-small cell lung cancer who had stable disease on radiotherapy plus ipilimumab. The input for sequencing was peripheral blood, taken from a patient treated with radiotherapy plus ipilimumab. The CDR3 protein is CAWSVLGAGANVLTF. The nucleotides read TGTGCCTGGAGCGTTCTCGGGGCTGGGGCCAACGTCCTGACTTTC.